The rows below give T cell receptor beta chains drawn from one sample of a study of shared clonotypes between healthy human individuals. TCRdb's table, derived via immunoSEQ multiplex PCR, lists solely in-frame clones and lacks some. The sample gives 1.6 million or so clones, approximately 98.5% of which show up once; around 0.38% is in the top ten. The sequenced material came from naive CD4+ T cells sorted from blood. The source is a man aged 25 to 40 in good health. Both conserved end residues are part of each CDR3. A D gene is named only where the DNA matches it firmly. Expanded clones get a size class; other rows say once, few or many, or leave the size out.

size: NA; J: TRBJ2-1; V: TRBV7-9; length: 18; D: TRBD2; DNA: TGTGCCAGCAGCTCGAGGGCGGGAGCGGACGGCACCTACAATGAGCAGTTCTTC; CDR3: CASSSRAGADGTYNEQFF
size: once; J: TRBJ2-7; V: TRBV2; length: 15; D: TRBD2; DNA: TGTGCCAGCATTCTACCGGGACTAGCGGGCTACGAGCAGTACTTC; CDR3: CASILPGLAGYEQYF
size: NA; J: TRBJ2-7; V: TRBV29-1; length: 12; D: NA; DNA: TGCAGCGTTGACACCATAACGTCCGAGCAGTACTTC; CDR3: CSVDTITSEQYF
size: NA; J: TRBJ2-1; V: TRBV7-3; length: 15; D: NA; DNA: TGTGCCAGCAGCTTTACTAGTTCGCCGGACGGTGAGCAGTTCTTC; CDR3: CASSFTSSPDGEQFF
size: NA; J: TRBJ2-2; V: TRBV7-9; length: 15; D: NA; DNA: TGTGCCAGCAGCCGGCGGCTTCAGAACACCGGGGAGCTGTTTTTT; CDR3: CASSRRLQNTGELFF
size: NA; J: TRBJ1-5; V: TRBV6-6; length: 15; D: NA; DNA: TGTGCCAGCAGTTACCGTGGGCAGATAAATCAGCCCCAGCATTTT; CDR3: CASSYRGQINQPQHF
size: NA; J: TRBJ2-7; V: TRBV6-6; length: 16; D: TRBD2; DNA: TGTGCCAGCAGTGCACCGGGACTAGCGGGAGGCTACGAGCAGTACTTC; CDR3: CASSAPGLAGGYEQYF
size: NA; J: TRBJ2-7; V: TRBV6-5; length: 11; D: NA; DNA: TGTGCCAGCAGTCCCTATCACGAGCAGTACTTC; CDR3: CASSPYHEQYF
size: NA; J: TRBJ1-2; V: TRBV10-3; length: 12; D: NA; DNA: TGTGCCATCAGCGAGGGAGACTATGGCTACACCTTC; CDR3: CAISEGDYGYTF
size: NA; J: TRBJ2-1; V: TRBV7-2; length: 14; D: NA; DNA: TGTGCCAGCAGCTGGAGCTCTCCCTACAATGAGCAGTTCTTC; CDR3: CASSWSSPYNEQFF
size: NA; J: TRBJ2-7; V: TRBV5-4; length: 15; D: NA; DNA: TGTGCCAGCAGCGATACAGCGTGGAGCTCCTACGAGCAGTACTTC; CDR3: CASSDTAWSSYEQYF
size: NA; J: TRBJ1-1; V: TRBV18; length: 15; D: TRBD1; DNA: TGTGCCAGCTCACCGCTGGGGACAGGGGACACTGAAGCTTTCTTT; CDR3: CASSPLGTGDTEAFF
size: NA; J: TRBJ1-3; V: TRBV6-5; length: 15; D: NA; DNA: TGTGCCAGTACGGGGCAGGGTTACTCTGGAAACACCATATATTTT; CDR3: CASTGQGYSGNTIYF
size: NA; J: TRBJ2-7; V: TRBV11-2; length: 13; D: TRBD1; DNA: TGTGCCAGCAGTCAAGGGACAGTTCAGGGGCAGTACTTC; CDR3: CASSQGTVQGQYF
size: NA; J: TRBJ2-5; V: TRBV5-4; length: 13; D: NA; DNA: TGTGCCAGCAGCTTGGGCTTCCAAGAGACCCAGTACTTC; CDR3: CASSLGFQETQYF
size: NA; J: TRBJ2-2; V: TRBV10-2; length: 12; D: NA; DNA: TGCGCCAGCAGTCCGTCCCCCGGGGAGCTGTTTTTT; CDR3: CASSPSPGELFF